This record concerns one TCR beta chain sequence. Its antigen is undetermined. This entry belongs to a study of T-cell memory formation after mild COVID-19. TCR alpha and TCR beta cDNA libraries with sample barcodes and UMIs came from 5'RACE using constant-segment primers. MiXCR, applied by TCRdb to the 5' RACE reads, yields one record per CDR3 protein. Among roughly 89,000 distinct CDR3 sequences listed, about 13% were seen once. General study results and limits: Memory sampled before infection contained some responding clones, suggesting cross-reactive memory joined.

Material: PBMCs or a T cell subset sorted from them (not recorded which). The sequence was collected from an adult woman who had mild COVID-19 (a few samples of this study predate the infection). Cell type and time point are not known.

The chain's CDR3 is CASSLGSQGYEQYF. CDR3 bases: TGTGCCAGCAGCTTAGGGTCCCAGGGGTACGAGCAGTACTTC. This rearrangement joins TRBV7-6 to TRBJ2-7, with D perhaps matching TRBD1 (6 bases). The CDR3 is made up of 14 amino acids. Trimming left V 1 base short and J 4 bases short, with 11 bases between. Germline CDR1 and CDR2: SGHVS and FNYEAQ.